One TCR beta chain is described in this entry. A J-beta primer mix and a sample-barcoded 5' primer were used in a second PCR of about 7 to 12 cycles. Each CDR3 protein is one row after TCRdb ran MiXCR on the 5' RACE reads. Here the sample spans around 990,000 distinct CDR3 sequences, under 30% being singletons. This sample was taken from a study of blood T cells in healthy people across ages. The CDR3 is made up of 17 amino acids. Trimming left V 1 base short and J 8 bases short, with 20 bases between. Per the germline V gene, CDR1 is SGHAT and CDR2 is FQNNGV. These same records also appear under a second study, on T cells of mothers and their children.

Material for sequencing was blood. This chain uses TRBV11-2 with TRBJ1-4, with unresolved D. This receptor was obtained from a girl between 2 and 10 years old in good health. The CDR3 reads CASSLGQLMSPGEKLFF. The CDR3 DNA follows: TGTGCCAGCAGCTTAGGGCAGTTGATGTCCCCTGGGGAAAAACTGTTTTTT.